Below, 24 T cell receptor beta chains from the same sample are listed, as sequenced in a study of blood T cell repertoires in COVID-19. Profiled with immunoSEQ multiplex PCR; TCRdb holds only in-frame clones, not every one. The data contain under 250,000 clones, almost 85% of them singletons. Specimen: peripheral blood. The origin of the receptors is a woman aged 45-60 years with active or convalescent COVID-19.

This clone was seen once. The chain recombines TRBV6-5 with TRBJ1-1; D might be TRBD1 (6 bases). This CDR3 region has 14 residues. Between the trimmed V and J ends, which lost 5 bases and 6 bases, there was a span of 16 bases. Per germline, CDR1 MNHEY and CDR2 SVGAGI. The CDR3 is CASSRGGGAAEAFF. In DNA form, the CDR3 reads TGTGCCAGCAGTAGGGGAGGGGGAGCCGCTGAAGCTTTCTTT.

This sequence joins TRBV19 and TRBJ1-5; D is ambiguous. The CDR3 sequence is 13 residues long. Germline V CDR1 and CDR2: LNHDA, SQIVND (reference sequence). V lost 5 bases and J lost 5, with 10 bases in between. The CDR3 loop reads CASSRVEYQPQHF. In DNA, the CDR3 is TGTGCCAGTAGTCGGGTGGAATATCAGCCCCAGCATTTT. Together with reference TRBV19 and TRBJ1-5, the CDR3 gives the full variable domain: DGGITQSPKYLFRKEGQNVTLSCEQNLNHDAMYWYRQDPGQGLRLIYYSQIVNDFQKGDIAEGYSVSREKKESFPLTVTSAQKNPTAFYLCASSRVEYQPQHFGDGTRLSIL.

This clone was counted between two and nine times. The rearrangement joins TRBV5-1 to TRBJ2-1; D is unclear. Germline V CDR1 and CDR2: SGHRS, YFSETQ. This CDR3 has 12 amino acids. Trimming pared 0 bases from V and 6 bases from J, leaving 4 bases between. The CDR3 region is CASSLVANEQFF. CDR3 nucleotides: TGCGCCAGCAGCTTGGTGGCCAATGAGCAGTTCTTC.

A few counts support this clone. In DNA, the CDR3 is TGTGCCAGCAGCTTAGGACAGGGGGGAAGCTATGGCTACACCTTC. This codes for CASSLGQGGSYGYTF. The gene calls are TRBV5-5 and TRBJ1-2; 10 bases are a match to TRBD1. Germline V gene sequence: CDR1 SGHKS, CDR2 YYEKEE (reference sequence). With V trimmed by 2 bases and J by 4 bases, 5 bases remained unmatched. The CDR3 spans 15 residues.

V and J are TRBV14 and TRBJ1-1; no firm D call. With 5 bases removed from V and 4 bases from J, the gap between germline ends came to 11 bases. Germline CDR1 reads SGHDN; CDR2 reads FVKESK. The CDR3 covers 13 residues. The CDR3 loop reads CASSSTRTTEAFF. The CDR3 DNA reads as TGTGCCAGCAGCAGTACAAGAACCACTGAAGCTTTCTTT.

The V and J genes are TRBV24-1 and TRBJ1-5; 10 bases are shared with TRBD1. The CDR3 has 15 amino acids. V lost 3 bases, J lost 7 bases, and 5 bases stayed unmatched. From germline, CDR1 is KGHDR and CDR2 SFDVKD. As DNA, the CDR3 is TGTGCCACCAGTGATGGGGACAGGGGCCCACAGCCCCAGCATTTT. Its translation: CATSDGDRGPQPQHF.

About this clone itself: Other DNA sequences in this sample translate to the same CDR3. The rearrangement links TRBV5-1 to TRBJ2-5; 7 bases agree with TRBD1. CDR1 and CDR2 (germline): SGHRS, YFSETQ. The CDR3 has 13 residues. V trimming: 0 bases; J trimming: 5 bases; junction bases outside the gene matches: 1. The DNA for the CDR3 is TGCGCCAGCAGCTTGGGACAGGGTGAGACCCAGTACTTC. As protein: CASSLGQGETQYF.

V is TRBV2 and J is TRBJ1-1; D is possibly TRBD1 (6 bases). Germline CDR1 is SNHLY and CDR2 is FYNNEI. The V end lost 9 bases, the J end lost 4 bases, and 21 bases lay between the germline ends. This CDR3 region has 15 residues. CDR3 residues: CASVQESPGATEAFF. In DNA, the CDR3 is TGTGCCAGTGTCCAAGAGTCTCCAGGGGCCACTGAAGCTTTCTTT. Using reference TRBV2 and TRBJ1-1 for the parts outside the CDR3, the full variable domain is EPEVTQTPSHQVTQMGQEVILRCVPISNHLYFYWYRQILGQKVEFLVSFYNNEISEKSEIFDDQFSVERPDGSNFTLKIRSTKLEDSAMYFCASVQESPGATEAFFGQGTRLTVV.

This clone was observed a few times. This chain links TRBV18 with TRBJ2-7; 10 bases map to TRBD1. The germline V gene encodes CDR1 KGHSH and CDR2 LQKENI. V lost 4 bases to trimming and J lost 0 bases; unmatched junction nucleotides: 6. This CDR3 is built from 16 residues. The CDR3 DNA sequence: TGTGCCAGCTCACACTCCGGGACAGGGGCCTCCTACGAGCAGTACGTC. Its translation: CASSHSGTGASYEQYV.

This chain links TRBV10-3 with TRBJ2-3; 11 bases agree with TRBD2. This CDR3 region has 15 residues. In germline, CDR1 is ENHRY, CDR2 SYGVKD. V lost 10 bases, J lost 2 bases, and 8 bases stayed unmatched. The CDR3 DNA follows: TGTGCCACAGACACTAGCGGGGGCTTCACAGATACGCAGTATTTT. It encodes CATDTSGGFTDTQYF.

The chain joins TRBV7-8 to TRBJ1-2; tentatively, D is TRBD1 (6 bases). The CDR3 covers 12 residues. CDR1 SGHVS and CDR2 FQNEAQ come from the germline V gene. V dropped 5 bases and J dropped 8 bases, with 12 bases sitting between them. The CDR3 loop reads CASSPTGKGYTF. DNA of the CDR3: TGTGCCAGCAGCCCAACAGGGAAAGGCTACACCTTC.

In its sample, this clone was seen once. The V and J genes are TRBV7-9 and TRBJ1-2; D is unresolved. V gave up 1 base and J gave up 4 bases, with 7 bases separating them. The CDR3 totals 13 residues. Germline loops: CDR1 SEHNR, CDR2 FQNEAQ (reference sequence). CDR3 in amino acids: CASSLGPGYGYTF. CDR3 coding DNA: TGTGCCAGCAGCTTAGGCCCAGGCTATGGCTACACCTTC. Drawing the rest from reference TRBV7-9 and TRBJ1-2, the complete variable domain is DTGVSQNPRHKITKRGQNVTFRCDPISEHNRLYWYRQTLGQGPEFLTYFQNEAQLEKSRLLSDRFSAERPKGSFSTLEIQRTEQGDSAMYLCASSLGPGYGYTFGSGTRLTVV.

The chain has TRBV6-5 and TRBJ1-1; perhaps TRBD1 as D (6 bases). V lost 2 bases to trimming and J lost 11 bases, with 15 bases between them. Germline loops: CDR1 MNHEY, CDR2 SVGAGI. The CDR3 covers 13 residues. The CDR3 DNA is TGTGCCAGCAGTTACGAAGGCAGGGGCCGGGCTTTCTTT. Amino acid sequence: CASSYEGRGRAFF.

V is TRBV2 and J is TRBJ2-2, with D perhaps TRBD1 (6 bases). The V end lost 6 bases, the J end lost 0 bases, and 8 bases lay between the germline ends. In germline, CDR1 is SNHLY, CDR2 FYNNEI. CDR3 length: 14 amino acids. CDR3 sequence: CASRNRANTGELFF. For the CDR3, the DNA is TGTGCCAGCAGAAACAGGGCGAACACCGGGGAGCTGTTTTTT.

The rearrangement links TRBV5-5 to TRBJ2-1; possible D gene TRBD1, 5 bases. CDR3 size: 13 residues. V lost 0 bases and J lost 10, with 11 bases in between. Germline V CDR1 and CDR2: SGHKS, YYEKEE (reference sequence). The CDR3 spells CASSLVVRGEQFF. In DNA, the CDR3 is TGTGCCAGCAGCTTGGTAGTTAGGGGCGAGCAGTTCTTC.

This rearrangement joins TRBV5-6 to TRBJ1-2, with TRBD1 identical over 7 bases. The CDR3 runs to 16 residues. Trimming at V came to 4 bases and at J to 4 bases, leaving 13 bases not matched to a gene. Germline CDR1 is SGHDT and CDR2 is YYEEEE. The CDR3 DNA reads TGTGCCAGCAGCGTGGTCGAGGTCGGACAGGCCTATGGCTACACCTTC. Translated: CASSVVEVGQAYGYTF.

The rearrangement uses TRBV2 and TRBJ1-5; D is possibly TRBD1 (6 bases). The CDR3 runs 15 residues. Germline CDR1 SNHLY, CDR2 FYNNEI. The V and J ends lost 7 bases and 6 bases respectively, with 19 bases between them. CDR3 DNA sequence: TGTGCCAGCAAAGAAGGGGGGGTGCTGCGTCAGCCCCAGCATTTT. Translated: CASKEGGVLRQPQHF.

The chain couples TRBV28 to TRBJ1-6; D gene ambiguous. Trimming took 5 bases from V and 6 from J, leaving 14 bases between them. The V gene's germline CDR1 is MDHEN and CDR2 SYDVKM. This CDR3 comprises 15 residues. CDR3 nucleotides: TGTGCCAGCAGTGGAGGTCGGGGTCGTAATTCACCCCTCCACTTT. It yields the protein CASSGGRGRNSPLHF.

The genes are TRBV2 and TRBJ2-3; D is unresolved. The CDR3 runs 11 residues. Trimming stripped 6 bases from V and 6 bases from J, with 7 bases between. From germline, CDR1 is SNHLY and CDR2 FYNNEI. This chain's CDR3 is CASRREDTQYF. The CDR3 nucleotides read TGTGCCAGCAGGAGAGAGGATACGCAGTATTTT.

This chain links TRBV5-1 with TRBJ1-2, with 7 bases lining up with TRBD1. This CDR3 is 14 amino acids long. J lost 4 bases, V lost 2 bases, and 5 bases had no gene match. Germline CDR1 SGHRS, CDR2 YFSETQ. CDR3 protein: CASSLQGTPYGYTF. CDR3 DNA: TGCGCCAGCAGCTTACAGGGGACACCCTATGGCTACACCTTC.

The V and J genes are TRBV28 and TRBJ2-2; maybe TRBD1 (6 bases). Per germline, CDR1 MDHEN and CDR2 SYDVKM. The V end was cut by 4 bases, the J end by 4 bases, with 13 bases between. CDR3 length equals 15 residues. Here the CDR3 DNA reads TGTGCCAGCAGTTCCCCGGGACATCCCACCGGGGAGCTGTTTTTT. Its protein product is CASSSPGHPTGELFF.

The chain is built from TRBV18 and TRBJ2-1; tentative D call: TRBD1 (5 bases). Trimming cost V 4 bases and J 4 bases, with 17 bases left between them. Germline V gives CDR1 KGHSH, CDR2 LQKENI. CDR3 size: 16 residues. As DNA, the CDR3 is TGTGCCAGCTCACAAGAACAGGAAAACAATTACAATGAGCAGTTCTTC. Translation gives CASSQEQENNYNEQFF.

The chain joins TRBV1 to TRBJ2-1; the table's D call of TRBD2 was not tested on the DNA. TRBV1 is a recognized pseudogene. This CDR3 contains 19 residues. CDR3 nucleotide sequence: TGCACCAGCAGCCAAGATCGTACGGGACTAGCGGGAGTATGGGGTGAGCAGTTCTTC. Protein sequence: CTSSQDRTGLAGVWGEQFF.

This chain joins TRBV12-5 and TRBJ1-6; D is ambiguous. Trimming shortened V by 7 bases and J by 8 bases, and 9 bases separated the two germline ends. CDR3 length equals 12 residues. CDR1 and CDR2 from the germline V gene are LGHNT and FRNRAP. The CDR3 spells CASVPADSPLHF. In nucleotides, the CDR3 is TGTGCTAGTGTCCCGGCGGATTCACCCCTCCACTTT.